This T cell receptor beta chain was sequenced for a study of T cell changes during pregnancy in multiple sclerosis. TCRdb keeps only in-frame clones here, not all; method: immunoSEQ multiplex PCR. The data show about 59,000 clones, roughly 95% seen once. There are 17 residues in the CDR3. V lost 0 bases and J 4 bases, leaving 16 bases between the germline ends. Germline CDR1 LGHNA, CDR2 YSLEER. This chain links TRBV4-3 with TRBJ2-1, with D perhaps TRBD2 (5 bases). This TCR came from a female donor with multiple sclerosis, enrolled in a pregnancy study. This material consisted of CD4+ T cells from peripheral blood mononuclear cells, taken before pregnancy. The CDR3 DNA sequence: TGCGCCAGCAGCCAAGAATGGGCTAGCCCTACATACAATGAGCAGTTCTTC. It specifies CASSQEWASPTYNEQFF.